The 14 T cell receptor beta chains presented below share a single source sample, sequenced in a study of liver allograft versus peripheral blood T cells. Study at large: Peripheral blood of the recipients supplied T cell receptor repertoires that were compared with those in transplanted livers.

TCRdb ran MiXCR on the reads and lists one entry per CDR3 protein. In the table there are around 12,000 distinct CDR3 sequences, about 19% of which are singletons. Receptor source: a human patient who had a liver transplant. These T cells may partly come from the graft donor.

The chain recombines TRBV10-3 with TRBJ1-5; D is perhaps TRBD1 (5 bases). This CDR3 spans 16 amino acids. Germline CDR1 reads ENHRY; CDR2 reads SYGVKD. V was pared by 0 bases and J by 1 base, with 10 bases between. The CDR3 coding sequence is TGTGCCATCAGTGAGTCGGTCCAGGGCAGCAATCAGCCCCAGCATTTT. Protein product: CAISESVQGSNQPQHF.

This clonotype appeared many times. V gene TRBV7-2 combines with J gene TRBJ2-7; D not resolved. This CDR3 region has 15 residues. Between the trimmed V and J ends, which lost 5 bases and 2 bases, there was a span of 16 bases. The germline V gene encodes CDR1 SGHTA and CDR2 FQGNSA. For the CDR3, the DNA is TGTGCCAGCAGCCTAAACCCGATAGGGCCCTACGAGCAGTACTTC. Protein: CASSLNPIGPYEQYF.

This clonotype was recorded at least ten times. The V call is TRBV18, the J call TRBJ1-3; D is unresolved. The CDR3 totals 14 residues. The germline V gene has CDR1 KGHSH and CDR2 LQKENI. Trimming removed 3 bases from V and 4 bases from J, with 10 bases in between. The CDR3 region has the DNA TGTGCCAGCTCACCTGATAATTGGGGAAACACCATATATTTT. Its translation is CASSPDNWGNTIYF.

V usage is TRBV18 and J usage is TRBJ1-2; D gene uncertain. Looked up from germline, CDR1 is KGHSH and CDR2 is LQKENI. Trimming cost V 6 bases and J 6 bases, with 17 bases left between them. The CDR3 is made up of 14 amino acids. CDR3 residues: CASSLTGVYDGYTF. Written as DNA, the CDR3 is TGTGCCAGCTCGCTTACCGGGGTATACGATGGCTACACCTTC.

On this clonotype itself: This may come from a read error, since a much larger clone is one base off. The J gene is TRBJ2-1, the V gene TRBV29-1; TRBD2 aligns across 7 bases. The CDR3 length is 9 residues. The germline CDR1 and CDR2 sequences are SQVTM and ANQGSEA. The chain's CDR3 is CGVKPGGFF. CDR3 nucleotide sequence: TGCGGCGTCAAACCGGGAGGGTTCTTC.

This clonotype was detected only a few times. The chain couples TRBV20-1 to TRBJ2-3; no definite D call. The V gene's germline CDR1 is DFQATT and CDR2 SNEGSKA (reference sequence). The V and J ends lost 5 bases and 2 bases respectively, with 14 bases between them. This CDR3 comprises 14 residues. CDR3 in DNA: TGCAGTGCTGGTCCGACCCGTACCACAGATACGCAGTATTTT. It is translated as CSAGPTRTTDTQYF.

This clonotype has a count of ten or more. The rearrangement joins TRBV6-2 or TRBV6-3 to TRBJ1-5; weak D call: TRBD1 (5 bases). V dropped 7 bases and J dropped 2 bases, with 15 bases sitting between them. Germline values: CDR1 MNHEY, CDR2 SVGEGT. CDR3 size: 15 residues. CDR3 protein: CASTAGGTGNQPQHF. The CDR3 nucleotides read TGTGCCAGCACGGCGGGGGGTACAGGCAATCAGCCCCAGCATTTT.

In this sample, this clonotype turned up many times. CDR3 nucleotide sequence: TGTGCCAGCAGTTACTTTGGGGCCAACGTCCTGACTTTC. Protein: CASSYFGANVLTF. The chain uses TRBV6-2 or TRBV6-3 and TRBJ2-6; no firm D call. Germline CDR1 reads MNHEY; CDR2 reads SVGEGT. Trimming pared 1 base from V and 3 bases from J, leaving 1 base between. The CDR3 length is 13 residues.

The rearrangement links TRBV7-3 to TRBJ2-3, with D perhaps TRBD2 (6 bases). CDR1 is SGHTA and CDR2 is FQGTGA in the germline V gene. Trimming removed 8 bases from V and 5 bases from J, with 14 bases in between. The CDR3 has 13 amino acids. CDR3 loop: CASSPLREDTQYF. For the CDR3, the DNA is TGTGCCAGCTCCCCCTTGCGGGAAGATACGCAGTATTTT.

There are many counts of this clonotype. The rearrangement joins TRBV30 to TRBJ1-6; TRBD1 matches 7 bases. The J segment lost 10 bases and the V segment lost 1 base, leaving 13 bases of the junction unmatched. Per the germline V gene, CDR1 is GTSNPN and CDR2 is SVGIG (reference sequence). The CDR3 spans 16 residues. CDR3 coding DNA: TGTGCCTGGAGTGCAGGGGGGAATTATATTGGGTCACCCCTCCACTTT. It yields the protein CAWSAGGNYIGSPLHF.

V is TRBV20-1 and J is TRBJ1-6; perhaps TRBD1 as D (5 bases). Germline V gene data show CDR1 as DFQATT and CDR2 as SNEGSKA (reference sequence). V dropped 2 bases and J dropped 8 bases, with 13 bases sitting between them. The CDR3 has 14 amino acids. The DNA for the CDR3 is TGCAGTGCTAGATCAGGGAGTGGTGATTCACCCCTCCACTTT. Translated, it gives CSARSGSGDSPLHF.

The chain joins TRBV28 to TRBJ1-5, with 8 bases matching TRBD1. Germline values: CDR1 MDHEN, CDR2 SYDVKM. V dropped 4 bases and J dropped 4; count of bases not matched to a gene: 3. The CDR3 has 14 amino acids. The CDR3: CASSSGGGNQPQHF. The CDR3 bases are TGTGCCAGCAGTTCAGGGGGCGGGAATCAGCCCCAGCATTTT.

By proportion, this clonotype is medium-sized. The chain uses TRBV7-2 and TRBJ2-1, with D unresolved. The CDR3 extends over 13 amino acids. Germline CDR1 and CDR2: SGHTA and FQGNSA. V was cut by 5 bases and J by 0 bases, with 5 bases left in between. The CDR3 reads CASSPASYNEQFF. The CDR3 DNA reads TGTGCCAGCAGCCCCGCCTCCTACAATGAGCAGTTCTTC.

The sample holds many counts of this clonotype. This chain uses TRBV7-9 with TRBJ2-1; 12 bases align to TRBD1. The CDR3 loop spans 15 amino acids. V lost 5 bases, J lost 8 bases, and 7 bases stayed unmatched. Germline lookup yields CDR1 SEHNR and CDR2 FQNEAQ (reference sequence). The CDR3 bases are TGTGCCAGCAGCGAGGGACAGGGGGCTTTCTATGAGCAGTTCTTC. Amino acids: CASSEGQGAFYEQFF.